Listed below are T cell receptor beta chains from one sample, sequenced in a study of human T cells and chemical hapten exposure. A single record per CDR3 protein comes from TCRdb applying MiXCR to the RACE reads. This sample has 95,000 to 150,000 distinct CDR3 sequences, with around 10% found just once. The sequenced sample was whole blood, obtained in connection with sensitization to the hapten diphenylcyclopropenone (DPC). All receptors come from a woman in her forties or fifties with alopecia areata. Some clones in this sample may be carry-over from other donors' samples. CDR3s include the opening cysteine and the closing phenylalanine or tryptophan. Each record gives: D gene, V gene, CDR3 protein. A D gene is named only where the DNA matches it firmly.

D: TRBD1
V: TRBV4-3
CDR3: CASSLDRGPNTEAFF

D: NA
V: TRBV6-5
CDR3: CASRDRNTDTQYF

D: NA
V: TRBV7-9
CDR3: CASSLDSQGKLFF

D: TRBD1
V: TRBV5-6
CDR3: CASSPGTVFSGNTIYF

D: NA
V: TRBV5-1
CDR3: CASSLVPGNQPQHF

D: NA
V: TRBV28
CDR3: CASTLRARSYNSPLHF

D: TRBD1
V: TRBV3-1
CDR3: CASSQGGTGNEQYF

D: TRBD1
V: TRBV4-1
CDR3: CASSQGTGSRDTQYF

D: TRBD2
V: TRBV27
CDR3: CASSLTSGTDTQYF

D: TRBD1
V: TRBV15
CDR3: CATSLDRGGDQPQHF

D: NA
V: TRBV5-1
CDR3: CASSLVVQFSTGELFF

D: TRBD1
V: TRBV4-1
CDR3: CASSQEKGAPYEQYF

D: NA
V: TRBV7-2
CDR3: CASSSPSPEAFF

D: NA
V: TRBV12-3/TRBV12-4
CDR3: CASSFQGSPLHF

D: TRBD1
V: TRBV7-2
CDR3: CASSVRDRGQYEQYF

D: NA
V: TRBV4-2
CDR3: CASSLPGVPNRDNEKLFF

D: NA
V: TRBV12-3/TRBV12-4
CDR3: CASSLGWVGFF

D: NA
V: TRBV12-3/TRBV12-4
CDR3: CASSPRDPLTPLSYNEQFF

D: NA
V: TRBV27
CDR3: CASSAQGAVGEKLFF

D: TRBD1
V: TRBV29-1
CDR3: CSISTGSNSPLHF

D: TRBD1
V: TRBV30
CDR3: CAWDLTGGSTEAFF

D: NA
V: TRBV27
CDR3: CASSFGQGYSYEQYF

D: NA
V: TRBV3-1
CDR3: CASSQRNSPLHF

D: NA
V: TRBV5-1
CDR3: CASSKESDNYGYTF

D: NA
V: TRBV11-1
CDR3: CARIPRRAKNIQYF

D: NA
V: TRBV7-9
CDR3: CASSLGTKPFF

D: TRBD1
V: TRBV20-1
CDR3: CSARRTGGRGEKLFF

D: NA
V: TRBV27
CDR3: CASSFGTKETQYF

D: TRBD2
V: TRBV9
CDR3: CASSVVAGGEQYF

D: NA
V: TRBV11-2
CDR3: CASSVYLGPQETQYF

D: TRBD1
V: TRBV29-1
CDR3: CSVEDRGPGGGANVLTF

D: TRBD1
V: TRBV20-1
CDR3: CSAKEGAHEQYF

D: TRBD1
V: TRBV6-5
CDR3: CASSDRALAFF

D: NA
V: TRBV12-3/TRBV12-4
CDR3: CASSAALADTQYF

D: TRBD2
V: TRBV28
CDR3: CASRQTSLAGVHNEQFF

D: NA
V: TRBV28
CDR3: CASRLPASGTEAFF

D: TRBD1
V: TRBV5-1
CDR3: CASRSGQGVDTQYF

D: TRBD2
V: TRBV12-3/TRBV12-4
CDR3: CASSPYLAGDTDTQYF

D: NA
V: TRBV18
CDR3: CASSPNGQDSPLHF

D: NA
V: TRBV5-1
CDR3: CASSRYRGGKETQYF